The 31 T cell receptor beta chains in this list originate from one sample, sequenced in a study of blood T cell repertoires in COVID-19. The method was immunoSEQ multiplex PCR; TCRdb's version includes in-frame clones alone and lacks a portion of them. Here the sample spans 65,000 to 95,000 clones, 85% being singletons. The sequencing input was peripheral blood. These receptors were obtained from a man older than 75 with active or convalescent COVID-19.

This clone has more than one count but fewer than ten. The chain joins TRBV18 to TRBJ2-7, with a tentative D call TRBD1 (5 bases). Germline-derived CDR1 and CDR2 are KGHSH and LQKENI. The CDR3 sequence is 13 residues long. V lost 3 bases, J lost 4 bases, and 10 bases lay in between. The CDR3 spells CASSPGAGYEQYV. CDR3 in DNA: TGTGCCAGCTCACCTGGGGCAGGGTACGAGCAGTACGTC.

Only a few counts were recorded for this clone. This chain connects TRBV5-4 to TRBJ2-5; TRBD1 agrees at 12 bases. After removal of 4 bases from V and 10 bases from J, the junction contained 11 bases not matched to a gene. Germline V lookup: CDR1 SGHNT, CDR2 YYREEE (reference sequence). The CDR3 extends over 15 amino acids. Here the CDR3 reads CASSPAGDRGRFQYF. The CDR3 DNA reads TGTGCCAGCAGCCCGGCGGGGGACAGGGGGCGATTCCAGTACTTC.

CDR3 amino acids: CASSPGGQVGELFF. The DNA for the CDR3 is TGTGCCAGCAGCCCGGGGGGGCAGGTCGGGGAGCTGTTTTTT. The rearrangement uses TRBV5-4 and TRBJ2-2; 8 nucleotides agree with TRBD2. Trimming removed 4 bases from V and 7 bases from J; junction bases left unmatched: 6. The CDR3 length is 14 residues. The germline V gene has CDR1 SGHNT and CDR2 YYREEE (reference sequence).

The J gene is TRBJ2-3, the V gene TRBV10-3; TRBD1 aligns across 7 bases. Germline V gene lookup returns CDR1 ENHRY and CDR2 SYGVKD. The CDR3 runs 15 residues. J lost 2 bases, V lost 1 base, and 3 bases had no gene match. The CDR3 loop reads CAISEWDSSTDTQYF. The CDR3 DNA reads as TGTGCCATCAGTGAGTGGGACAGCTCCACAGATACGCAGTATTTT.

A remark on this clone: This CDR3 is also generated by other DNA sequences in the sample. CDR3 region: CASSIGGSNEKLFF. The CDR3 DNA sequence: TGTGCCAGTAGTATCGGAGGTAGTAATGAAAAACTGTTTTTT. The chain has TRBV19 and TRBJ1-4; D not certain. Germline lookup yields CDR1 LNHDA and CDR2 SQIVND (reference sequence). The ends were cut back, 3 bases at V and 4 bases at J, with 9 bases in the middle. This CDR3 is built from 14 residues.

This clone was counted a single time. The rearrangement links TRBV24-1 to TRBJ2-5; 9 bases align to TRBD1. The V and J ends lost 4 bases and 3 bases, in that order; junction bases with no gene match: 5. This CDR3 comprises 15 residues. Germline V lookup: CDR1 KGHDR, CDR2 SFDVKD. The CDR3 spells CATSEDRGAKETQYF. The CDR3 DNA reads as TGTGCCACCAGTGAAGACAGGGGGGCGAAAGAGACCCAGTACTTC.

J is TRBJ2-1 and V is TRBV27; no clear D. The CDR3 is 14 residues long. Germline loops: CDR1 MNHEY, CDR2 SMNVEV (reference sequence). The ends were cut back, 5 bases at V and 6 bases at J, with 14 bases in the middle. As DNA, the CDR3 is TGTGCCAGCAGTCCGACGACAAGGTTCAATGAGCAGTTCTTC. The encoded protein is CASSPTTRFNEQFF.

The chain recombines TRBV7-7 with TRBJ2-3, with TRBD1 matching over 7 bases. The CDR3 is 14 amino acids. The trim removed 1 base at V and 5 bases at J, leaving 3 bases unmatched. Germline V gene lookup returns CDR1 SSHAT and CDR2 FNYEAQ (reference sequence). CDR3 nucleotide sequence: TGTGCCAGCAGCTTAGGACAGGGCGGAGATACGCAGTATTTT. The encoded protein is CASSLGQGGDTQYF.

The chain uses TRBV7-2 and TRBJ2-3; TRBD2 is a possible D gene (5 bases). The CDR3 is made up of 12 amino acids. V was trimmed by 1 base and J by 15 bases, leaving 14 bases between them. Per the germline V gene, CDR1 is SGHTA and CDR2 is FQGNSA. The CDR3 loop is CASSLGAAADYF. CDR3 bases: TGTGCCAGCAGCTTAGGAGCGGCCGCGGACTATTTT.

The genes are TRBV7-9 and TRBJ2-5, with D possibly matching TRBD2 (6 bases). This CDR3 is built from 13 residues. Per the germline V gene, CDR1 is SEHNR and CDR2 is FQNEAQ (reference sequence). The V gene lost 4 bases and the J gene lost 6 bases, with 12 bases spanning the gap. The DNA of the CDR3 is TGTGCCAGCAGCTCATTGGGGGGAAAGACCCAGTACTTC. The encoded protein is CASSSLGGKTQYF. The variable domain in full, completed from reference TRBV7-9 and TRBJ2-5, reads DTGVSQNPRHKITKRGQNVTFRCDPISEHNRLYWYRQTLGQGPEFLTYFQNEAQLEKSRLLSDRFSAERPKGSFSTLEIQRTEQGDSAMYLCASSSLGGKTQYFGPGTRLLVL.

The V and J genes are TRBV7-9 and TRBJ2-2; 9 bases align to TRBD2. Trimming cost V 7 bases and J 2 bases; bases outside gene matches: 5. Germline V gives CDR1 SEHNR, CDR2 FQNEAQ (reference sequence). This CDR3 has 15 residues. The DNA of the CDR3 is TGTGCCAGCACCCGACTAGCGGCAAACACCGGGGAGCTGTTTTTT. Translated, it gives CASTRLAANTGELFF. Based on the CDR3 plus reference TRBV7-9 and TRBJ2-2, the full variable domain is DTGVSQNPRHKITKRGQNVTFRCDPISEHNRLYWYRQTLGQGPEFLTYFQNEAQLEKSRLLSDRFSAERPKGSFSTLEIQRTEQGDSAMYLCASTRLAANTGELFFGEGSRLTVL.

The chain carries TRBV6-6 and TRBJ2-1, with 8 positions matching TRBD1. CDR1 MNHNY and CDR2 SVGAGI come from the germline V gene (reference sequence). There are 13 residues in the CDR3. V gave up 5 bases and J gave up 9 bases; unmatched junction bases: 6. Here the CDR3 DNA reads TGTGCCAGCAGTCGCGGACAGGGTAGTGAGCAGTTCTTC. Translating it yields CASSRGQGSEQFF.

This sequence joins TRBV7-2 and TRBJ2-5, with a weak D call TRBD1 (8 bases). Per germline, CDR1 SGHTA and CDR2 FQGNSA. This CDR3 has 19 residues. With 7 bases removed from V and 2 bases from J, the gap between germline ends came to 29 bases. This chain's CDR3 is CASIGFGLGAGQDQETQYF. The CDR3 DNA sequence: TGTGCCAGCATCGGATTTGGTTTAGGAGCGGGACAGGATCAAGAGACCCAGTACTTC.

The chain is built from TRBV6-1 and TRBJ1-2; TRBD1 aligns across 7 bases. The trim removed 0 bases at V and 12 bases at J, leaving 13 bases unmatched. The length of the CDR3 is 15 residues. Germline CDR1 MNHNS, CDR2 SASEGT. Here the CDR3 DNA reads TGTGCCAGCAGTGAAGCGCGGGACAGAAAGCCGAGGCACACCTTC. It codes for CASSEARDRKPRHTF.

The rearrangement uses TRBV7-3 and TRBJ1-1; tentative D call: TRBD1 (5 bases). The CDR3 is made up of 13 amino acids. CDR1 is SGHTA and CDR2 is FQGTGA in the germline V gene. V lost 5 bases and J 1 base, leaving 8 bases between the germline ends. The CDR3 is CASSIDRNTEAFF. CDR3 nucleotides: TGTGCCAGCAGCATAGACAGGAACACTGAAGCTTTCTTT.

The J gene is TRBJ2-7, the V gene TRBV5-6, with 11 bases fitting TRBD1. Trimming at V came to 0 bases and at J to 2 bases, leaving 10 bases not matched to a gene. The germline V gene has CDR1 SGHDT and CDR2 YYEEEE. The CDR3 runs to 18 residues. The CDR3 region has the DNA TGTGCCAGCAGCTTGGTGACCGCGGGACAGGGGGGCCCCTACGAGCAGTACGTC. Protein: CASSLVTAGQGGPYEQYV.

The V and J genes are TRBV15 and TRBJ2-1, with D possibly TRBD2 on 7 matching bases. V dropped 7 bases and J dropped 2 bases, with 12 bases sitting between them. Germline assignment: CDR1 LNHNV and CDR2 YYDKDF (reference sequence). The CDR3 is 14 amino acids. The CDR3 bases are TGTGCCACCAACAAAGGGGGGGCCTACAATGAGCAGTTCTTC. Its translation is CATNKGGAYNEQFF.

In nucleotides, the CDR3 is TGCGCCAGCAGCCCGGGCCAGGGCTATTCACCCCTCCACTTT. Translated, it gives CASSPGQGYSPLHF. The chain joins TRBV5-1 to TRBJ1-6; tentative D call: TRBD1 (5 bases). The V end was cut by 4 bases, the J end by 8 bases, with 13 bases between. The germline gives CDR1 SGHRS, CDR2 YFSETQ. The CDR3 has 14 amino acids. The entire variable domain, with the rest obtained from reference TRBV5-1 and TRBJ1-6, is as follows: KAGVTQTPRYLIKTRGQQVTLSCSPISGHRSVSWYQQTPGQGLQFLFEYFSETQRNKGNFPGRFSGRQFSNSRSEMNVSTLELGDSALYLCASSPGQGYSPLHFGNGTRLTVT.

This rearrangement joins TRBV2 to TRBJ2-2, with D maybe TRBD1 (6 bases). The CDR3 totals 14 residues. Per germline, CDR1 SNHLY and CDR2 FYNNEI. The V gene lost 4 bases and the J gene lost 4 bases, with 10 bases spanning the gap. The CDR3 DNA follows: TGTGCCAGCAGTGGCGACAGGCTCACCGGGGAGCTGTTTTTT. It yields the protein CASSGDRLTGELFF.

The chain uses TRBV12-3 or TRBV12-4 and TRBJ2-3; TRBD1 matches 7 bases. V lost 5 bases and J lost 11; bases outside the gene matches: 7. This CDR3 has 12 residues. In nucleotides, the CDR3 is TGTGCCAGCAGTAACACGGGACAGAAGCAGTATTTT. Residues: CASSNTGQKQYF.

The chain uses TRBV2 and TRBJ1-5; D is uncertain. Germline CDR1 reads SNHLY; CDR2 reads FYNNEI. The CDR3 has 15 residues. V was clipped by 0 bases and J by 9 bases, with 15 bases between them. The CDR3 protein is CASSEAGDTSAPQHF. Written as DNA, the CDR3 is TGTGCCAGCAGTGAAGCTGGCGACACCTCGGCGCCCCAGCATTTT.

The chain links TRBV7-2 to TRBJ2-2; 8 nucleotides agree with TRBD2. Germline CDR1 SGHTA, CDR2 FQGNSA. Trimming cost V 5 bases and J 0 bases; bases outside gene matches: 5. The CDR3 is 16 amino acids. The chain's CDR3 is CASSPRGGPNTGELFF. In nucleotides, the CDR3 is TGTGCCAGCAGCCCCCGCGGGGGGCCGAACACCGGGGAGCTGTTTTTT. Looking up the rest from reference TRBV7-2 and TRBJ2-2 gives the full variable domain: GAGVSQSPSNKVTEKGKDVELRCDPISGHTALYWYRQSLGQGLEFLIYFQGNSAPDKSGLPSDRFSAERTGGSVSTLTIQRTQQEDSAVYLCASSPRGGPNTGELFFGEGSRLTVL.

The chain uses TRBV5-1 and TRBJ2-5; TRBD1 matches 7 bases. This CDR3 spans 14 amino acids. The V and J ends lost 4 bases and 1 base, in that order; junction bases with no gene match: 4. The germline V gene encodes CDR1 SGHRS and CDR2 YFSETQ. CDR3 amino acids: CASSLGQVQETQYF. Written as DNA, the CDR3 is TGCGCCAGCAGCCTAGGACAGGTCCAAGAGACCCAGTACTTC.

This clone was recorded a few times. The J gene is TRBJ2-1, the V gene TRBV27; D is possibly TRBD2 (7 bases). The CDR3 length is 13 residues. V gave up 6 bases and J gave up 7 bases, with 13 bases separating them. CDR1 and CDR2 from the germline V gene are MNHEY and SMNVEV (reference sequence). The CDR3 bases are TGTGCCAGCAGCCCCAAGGGGGGGAATGAGCAGTTCTTC. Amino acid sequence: CASSPKGGNEQFF.

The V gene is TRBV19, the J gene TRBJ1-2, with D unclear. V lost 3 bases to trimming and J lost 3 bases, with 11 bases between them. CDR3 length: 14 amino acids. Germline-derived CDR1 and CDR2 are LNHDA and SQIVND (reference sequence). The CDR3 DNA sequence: TGTGCCAGTAGTATTCCGGGGATAGACTATGGCTACACCTTC. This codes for CASSIPGIDYGYTF.

The CDR3 DNA is TGTGCCAGCTCACCGAACAGGGGTTTGGATGAAAAACTGTTTTTT. Amino acids: CASSPNRGLDEKLFF. V usage is TRBV18 and J usage is TRBJ1-4, with 7 bases fitting TRBD1. V lost 3 bases, J lost 6 bases, and 7 bases stayed unmatched. Germline V gives CDR1 KGHSH, CDR2 LQKENI. This CDR3 region has 15 residues.

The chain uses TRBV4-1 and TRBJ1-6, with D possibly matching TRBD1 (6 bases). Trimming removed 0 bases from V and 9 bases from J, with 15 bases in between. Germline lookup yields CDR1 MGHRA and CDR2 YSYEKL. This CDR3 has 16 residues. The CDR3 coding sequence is TGCGCCAGCAGCCAAGATCACAACAGGGTCGGTTCACCCCTCCACTTT. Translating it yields CASSQDHNRVGSPLHF.

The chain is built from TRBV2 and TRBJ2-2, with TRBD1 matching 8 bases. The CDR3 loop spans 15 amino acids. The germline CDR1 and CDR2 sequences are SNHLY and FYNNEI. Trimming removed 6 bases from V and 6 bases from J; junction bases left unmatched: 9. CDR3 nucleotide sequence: TGTGCCAGCAGGGCCGGGACAGGTCACCCCGGGGAGCTGTTTTTT. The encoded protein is CASRAGTGHPGELFF.

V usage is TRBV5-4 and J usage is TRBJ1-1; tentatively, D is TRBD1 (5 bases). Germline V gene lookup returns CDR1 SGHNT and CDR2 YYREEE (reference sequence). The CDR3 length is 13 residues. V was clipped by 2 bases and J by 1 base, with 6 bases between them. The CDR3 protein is CASSFQGNTEAFF. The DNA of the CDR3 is TGTGCCAGCAGCTTCCAGGGGAACACTGAAGCTTTCTTT.

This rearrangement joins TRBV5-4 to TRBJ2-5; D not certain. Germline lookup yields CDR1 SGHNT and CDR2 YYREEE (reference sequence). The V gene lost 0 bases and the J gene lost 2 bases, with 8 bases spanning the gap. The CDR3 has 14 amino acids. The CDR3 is CASSLDLVQETQYF. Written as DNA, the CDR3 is TGTGCCAGCAGCTTGGATCTAGTACAAGAGACCCAGTACTTC.

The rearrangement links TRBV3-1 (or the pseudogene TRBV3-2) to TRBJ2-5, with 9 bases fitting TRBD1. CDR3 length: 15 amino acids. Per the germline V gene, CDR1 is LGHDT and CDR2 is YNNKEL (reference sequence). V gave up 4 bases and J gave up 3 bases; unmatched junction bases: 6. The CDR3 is CASSPPGQGKETQYF. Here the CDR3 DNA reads TGTGCCAGCAGCCCCCCGGGACAGGGAAAAGAGACCCAGTACTTC.